This TCR beta chain was captured by sequencing in a study of T cell responses to AZD1222 COVID-19 vaccine. The V gene lost 2 bases and the J gene lost 2 bases, with 1 base spanning the gap. This CDR3 has 11 residues. CDR1 SEHNR and CDR2 FQNEAQ come from the germline V gene (reference sequence). TCRdb's table, derived via immunoSEQ multiplex PCR, lists solely in-frame clones and lacks some. Of some 25,000 clones listed, around 87% are singletons. Both about-4-week and about-12-week second-dose recipients were combined. The source is an adult who received the AZD1222 COVID-19 vaccine. The V and J genes are TRBV7-9 and TRBJ2-7; D is ambiguous. The input for sequencing was peripheral blood, taken 28 days after the second AZD1222 dose. The CDR3: CASSLTYEQYF. The CDR3 DNA is TGTGCCAGCAGCTTAACCTACGAGCAGTACTTC.